This entry describes one T cell receptor beta chain. The antigen remains undetermined. This specimen belongs to a study of T cells in tumors after PD-1 blockade. The overall study: Daily vismodegib 150 mg continued in a subset of anti-PD-1-treated patients. Blood samples averaged around 100,000 templates (range about 23,000-280,000) and fewer than 45,000 unique clonotypes. General observations from the study: Some novel exhausted tumor clones appeared in pre-treatment blood, suggesting peripheral recruitment.

The trim removed 5 bases at V and 6 bases at J, leaving 8 bases unmatched. Germline-derived CDR1 and CDR2 are SEHNR and FQNEAQ (reference sequence). The CDR3 runs to 16 residues. Repertoires were generated with immunoSEQ multiplex PCR, while TCRdb's copy carries only in-frame clones and drops some. The top ten hold 13% of the sample, which has about 59,000 clones, roughly 75% seen once. Specimen: PBMCs, collected before anti-PD-1 treatment. The chain recombines TRBV7-9 with TRBJ1-6; 9 bases align to TRBD1. The TCR originated in a human donor with basal cell carcinoma. The CDR3 DNA reads as TGTGCCAGCAGCCGGGACAGGGTGAGTTCTAATTCACCCCTCCACTTT. As protein: CASSRDRVSSNSPLHF.